These 25 T cell receptor beta chains were sequenced from one sample in a study of neurological immune-mediated disorders. TCRdb analysed the 5' RACE reads with MiXCR anew, one entry per CDR3 protein. Of about 62,000 distinct CDR3 sequences in the sample, around 5% were seen once. Sequencing used PBMCs. The receptors shown here come from a woman aged 50 to 65 with multiple sclerosis.

This clonotype was picked up many times. The chain employs TRBV7-2 and TRBJ2-2; 9 bases line up with TRBD1. Per germline, CDR1 SGHTA and CDR2 FQGNSA. This CDR3 comprises 15 residues. V shed 5 bases, J shed 7 bases, and the junction held 8 bases outside the gene matches. The CDR3 loop is CASSTGTGMGGELFF. DNA for the CDR3: TGTGCCAGCAGCACCGGGACAGGGATGGGCGGGGAGCTGTTTTTT.

This clonotype was seen repeatedly, ten times or more. The chain links TRBV10-3 to TRBJ1-5; TRBD1 agrees at 9 bases. Germline V lookup: CDR1 ENHRY, CDR2 SYGVKD. The length of the CDR3 is 13 residues. J lost 4 bases, V lost 7 bases, and 2 bases had no gene match. The CDR3 protein is CAIKGQGNQPQHF. The CDR3 nucleotides are TGTGCCATCAAGGGACAGGGAAATCAGCCCCAGCATTTT.

This clonotype occurred many times. The chain uses TRBV20-1 and TRBJ1-1; maybe TRBD1 (5 bases). Germline V gene sequence: CDR1 DFQATT, CDR2 SNEGSKA (reference sequence). This CDR3 comprises 13 residues. Trimming removed 5 bases at V and 4 bases at J, with 14 bases between. The CDR3 DNA is TGCAGTGCTGAGGCAGGGCGGATCACTGAAGCTTTCTTT. This encodes CSAEAGRITEAFF.

A remark on this clonotype: A much larger clone is a single base away; this may be a read error. The chain combines TRBV27 with TRBJ2-5; D may be TRBD2 (5 bases). The CDR3 is made up of 13 amino acids. CDR1 MNHEY and CDR2 SMNVEV come from the germline V gene (reference sequence). V was shortened by 10 bases and J by 5 bases, with 17 bases between the two germline ends. The CDR3 here is CANSRGYDETQYF. Written as DNA, the CDR3 is TGTGCCAACTCCCGGGGATACGACGAGACCCAGTACTTC.

Ten or more counts support this clonotype. The chain uses TRBV12-3 or TRBV12-4 and TRBJ2-1; D might be TRBD1 (5 bases). Trimming took 4 bases from V and 0 from J, leaving 10 bases between them. This CDR3 is built from 15 residues. CDR3 protein: CASSSDILSYNEQFF. The CDR3 DNA follows: TGTGCCAGCAGTTCGGACATACTCTCCTACAATGAGCAGTTCTTC.

This clonotype was counted a few times. The chain employs TRBV28 and TRBJ1-5; 10 nucleotides match TRBD1. Germline lookup yields CDR1 MDHEN and CDR2 SYDVKM. The CDR3 is 15 residues long. Trimming cost V 3 bases and J 8 bases; bases outside gene matches: 7. The CDR3 DNA is TGTGCCAGCAGTTTCGGGACAGGGGATTGGGAGCCCCAGCATTTT. Protein: CASSFGTGDWEPQHF.

In this sample, this clonotype turned up many times. The rearrangement joins TRBV6-5 to TRBJ2-5; 7 bases fit TRBD2. Unmatched junction bases numbered 2, after V lost 10 bases and J lost 0 bases. CDR1 and CDR2 (germline): MNHEY, SVGAGI. CDR3 length equals 12 residues. The CDR3 spells CATTSDQETQYF. As DNA, the CDR3 is TGTGCCACCACTAGCGACCAAGAGACCCAGTACTTC.

This clonotype was observed many times. The chain recombines TRBV7-3 with TRBJ2-3, with 7 positions matching TRBD2. Unmatched junction bases numbered 3, after V lost 1 base and J lost 5 bases. There are 14 residues in the CDR3. Germline-derived CDR1 and CDR2 are SGHTA and FQGTGA. In DNA form, the CDR3 reads TGTGCCAGCAGCTTAAACCCTAGCGGAGATACGCAGTATTTT. Protein: CASSLNPSGDTQYF.

This clonotype was recorded many times. The rearrangement links TRBV4-3 to TRBJ2-3; 13 nucleotides agree with TRBD2. The germline V gene has CDR1 LGHNA and CDR2 YSLEER. V lost 3 bases, J lost 9 bases, and 3 bases stayed unmatched. The CDR3 is 14 residues long. The CDR3 loop is CASSQTSGGTTQYF. DNA of the CDR3: TGCGCCAGCAGCCAGACTAGCGGGGGGACAACGCAGTATTTT.

The table lists this clonotype with many counts. The V gene is TRBV20-1, the J gene TRBJ2-7; perhaps TRBD1 as D (5 bases). There are 13 residues in the CDR3. Trimming removed 6 bases from V and 1 base from J, with 13 bases in between. Germline CDR1 DFQATT, CDR2 SNEGSKA (reference sequence). CDR3 sequence (DNA): TGCAGTGCCATTAGGGGCAGATCCTACGAGCAGTACTTC. Translating gives CSAIRGRSYEQYF.

This clonotype was detected ten times or more. The J gene is TRBJ1-1, the V gene TRBV29-1; D gene uncertain. The ends were cut back, 7 bases at V and 1 base at J, with 10 bases in the middle. The CDR3 covers 12 residues. CDR1 and CDR2 (germline): SQVTM, ANQGSEA. CDR3 bases: TGCAGCGCACGACCGAAGAACACTGAAGCTTTCTTT. Translated: CSARPKNTEAFF.

This clonotype was seen at least ten times. The chain links TRBV18 to TRBJ1-2; D gene unclear. Germline CDR1 KGHSH, CDR2 LQKENI. V lost 3 bases and J lost 2, with 10 bases in between. The CDR3 totals 14 residues. CDR3 sequence (DNA): TGTGCCAGCTCACCGGAGGGTTCCAACTATGGCTACACCTTC. Its protein is CASSPEGSNYGYTF.

This clonotype was observed at least ten times. The chain is built from TRBV20-1 and TRBJ2-1; 8 bases match TRBD2. CDR3 length: 13 residues. V was pared by 5 bases and J by 3 bases, with 3 bases of the junction left unmatched. The V gene's germline CDR1 is DFQATT and CDR2 SNEGSKA (reference sequence). The chain's CDR3 is CSAGRGGYNEQFF. CDR3 sequence (DNA): TGCAGTGCTGGTCGGGGGGGCTACAATGAGCAGTTCTTC.

This clonotype was counted many times. The V gene is TRBV24-1, the J gene TRBJ2-1; 10 bases match TRBD1. V dropped 2 bases and J dropped 9; count of bases not matched to a gene: 3. Looked up from germline, CDR1 is KGHDR and CDR2 is SFDVKD. There are 14 residues in the CDR3. CDR3: CATSDSGTGVEQFF. The CDR3 DNA follows: TGTGCCACCAGTGATTCCGGGACAGGGGTTGAGCAGTTCTTC.

This clonotype was observed a handful of times. The V and J genes are TRBV7-8 and TRBJ1-5, with D hard to call. The germline CDR1 and CDR2 sequences are SGHVS and FQNEAQ. CDR3 size: 13 residues. The V and J ends lost 0 bases and 5 bases respectively, with 5 bases between them. The CDR3 sequence is CASSLALDQPQHF. The CDR3 nucleotides read TGTGCCAGCAGCTTAGCTCTTGATCAGCCCCAGCATTTT.

In this sample, this clonotype turned up many times. The junction and the germline gene differ at one end; a read error may be behind it. The chain carries TRBV20-1 and TRBJ2-3; no clear D. The CDR3 totals 10 residues. Germline values: CDR1 DFQATT, CDR2 SNEGSKA (reference sequence). The CDR3 sequence: CSAYTNTQYF. The DNA of the CDR3 is TGCAGTGCTTACACAAATACGCAGTATTTT.

In its sample, this clonotype was seen a few times. The germline gene is not matched at one end of the junction; a read error may be the cause. CDR3 region: CASSQDSYSNQPQNF. The CDR3, as DNA: TGCGCCAGCAGCCAAGACAGCTATAGCAATCAGCCCCAGAATTTT. J is TRBJ1-5 and V is TRBV4-3, with unresolved D. Germline assignment: CDR1 LGHNA and CDR2 YSLEER. The CDR3 is 15 amino acids.

The rearrangement uses TRBV20-1 and TRBJ2-3; TRBD2 matches at 11 bases. The length of the CDR3 is 13 residues. Germline CDR1 and CDR2: DFQATT and SNEGSKA (reference sequence). V lost 5 bases and J lost 9; bases outside the gene matches: 7. The CDR3, as DNA: TGCAGTGCTCCTAGACTAGCGGGGAAAACGCAGTATTTT. This translates into CSAPRLAGKTQYF.

This clonotype came up many times. The V and J genes are TRBV9 and TRBJ2-3; TRBD1 is a possible D gene (6 bases). V was cut by 0 bases and J by 0 bases, with 14 bases left in between. This CDR3 region has 17 residues. Germline CDR1 SGDLS, CDR2 YYNGEE. The CDR3 protein is CASSVGLQGSSTDTQYF. CDR3 sequence (DNA): TGTGCCAGCAGCGTAGGCCTACAGGGATCTAGCACAGATACGCAGTATTTT.

With respect to this clonotype: A clone one base away is much larger, so this may be a read error. V and J are TRBV5-1 and TRBJ1-1; possible D gene TRBD1, 5 bases. The CDR3 has 12 amino acids. The V gene lost 1 base and the J gene lost 9 bases, with 10 bases spanning the gap. Germline CDR1 is SGHRS and CDR2 is YFSETQ. Here the CDR3 reads CASSLKGPKAFF. The CDR3 nucleotides read TGCGCCAGCAGCTTGAAGGGACCTAAAGCTTTCTTT.

This clonotype was recorded many times. The chain uses TRBV5-1 and TRBJ2-1; tentatively, D is TRBD1 (6 bases). CDR1 is SGHRS and CDR2 is YFSETQ in the germline V gene. There are 13 residues in the CDR3. V was clipped by 6 bases and J by 4 bases, with 11 bases between them. CDR3 protein: CASKTGQYNEQFF. CDR3 nucleotides: TGCGCCAGCAAGACAGGTCAGTACAATGAGCAGTTCTTC.

This clonotype has just a few counts. The chain has TRBV20-1 and TRBJ2-5, with 11 nucleotides matching TRBD2. With V trimmed by 6 bases and J by 7 bases, 13 bases remained unmatched. This CDR3 has 15 amino acids. Germline V gives CDR1 DFQATT, CDR2 SNEGSKA (reference sequence). The CDR3 nucleotides are TGCAGTGCACCAACTAGCGGGGGCCTACAGGGGACCCAGTACTTC. This encodes CSAPTSGGLQGTQYF.

This clonotype was seen at least ten times. The rearrangement links TRBV7-2 to TRBJ2-7; no firm D call. Trimming took off 0 bases at V and 3 bases at J, with 9 bases between the two ends. The CDR3 covers 14 residues. Per germline, CDR1 SGHTA and CDR2 FQGNSA. The CDR3 reads CASSLAVDVYEQYF. CDR3 DNA sequence: TGTGCCAGCAGCTTAGCCGTGGACGTCTACGAGCAGTACTTC.

This clonotype was seen at least ten times. The gene calls are TRBV7-9 and TRBJ2-3; D may be TRBD1 or TRBD2 (5 bases each). V was clipped by 1 base and J by 13 bases, with 15 bases between them. This CDR3 contains 13 residues. Germline CDR1 SEHNR, CDR2 FQNEAQ (reference sequence). Here the CDR3 DNA reads TGTGCCAGCAGCTTAGGGGGGACGGCTCAGGAGTATTTT. It yields the protein CASSLGGTAQEYF.

This clonotype has a count of ten or more. The chain carries TRBV7-2 and TRBJ2-2; D gene ambiguous. Trimming cost V 2 bases and J 4 bases, with 5 bases left between them. Germline V gives CDR1 SGHTA, CDR2 FQGNSA. The CDR3 totals 13 residues. CDR3 coding DNA: TGTGCCAGCAGCTTACTCCCCACCGGGGAGCTGTTTTTT. This translates into CASSLLPTGELFF. Full variable domain (remainder filled in from reference TRBV7-2 and TRBJ2-2): GAGVSQSPSNKVTEKGKDVELRCDPISGHTALYWYRQSLGQGLEFLIYFQGNSAPDKSGLPSDRFSAERTGGSVSTLTIQRTQQEDSAVYLCASSLLPTGELFFGEGSRLTVL.